This TCR beta chain emerged from a study of shared clonotypes between healthy human individuals. In the naive CD8 group, cells lacked CD45RO and were positively selected for CCR7, so terminally differentiated effector memory CD45RA+ cells were left out. Produced via immunoSEQ multiplex PCR; TCRdb's table is partial and in-frame only. In the table there are some 2,000,000 clones, about 95% of which are singletons. A single count supports this clone. Trimming left V 4 bases short and J 5 bases short, with 11 bases between. The CDR3 length is 13 residues. CDR1 and CDR2 from the germline V gene are MGHRA and YSYEKL.

The chain combines TRBV4-1 with TRBJ1-1; tentatively, D is TRBD1 (6 bases). Sequencing used naive CD8+ T cells sorted from blood. This clonotype originated in a man aged 18 to 35 in good health. The CDR3 region is CASSLGAYTEAFF. As DNA, the CDR3 is TGCGCCAGCAGCCTGGGGGCATATACTGAAGCTTTCTTT.